A selection of T cell receptor beta chains follows, all from one sample in a study of cytomegalovirus exposure and HLA in healthy donors. Assay used: immunoSEQ multiplex PCR; TCRdb lists only in-frame clones, some missing. The table lists 75,000 to 100,000 clones, about three quarters of them singletons, with around 8.4% in the top ten. The specimen was PBMCs. The receptors were gathered from a man aged 60 to 69 in good health and CMV-seronegative. Each CDR3 is given with its conserved first and last residue. D genes are given only for firm matches. Clone size is stated in some rows and not others, as once, few, many or a class when expanded.

>-|-|TRBJ2-5|17|TRBV11-2
CASSLVLGTSIGQTQYF
TGTGCCAGCAGCTTAGTCTTGGGAACTAGCATAGGACAGACCCAGTACTTC
>-|TRBD1|TRBJ1-2|15|TRBV12-5
CASGPGQGRSYGYTF
TGTGCTAGTGGTCCCGGACAGGGCAGGAGCTATGGCTACACCTTC
>-|-|TRBJ1-3|11|TRBV6-1
CASSLAGFIYF
TGTGCCAGCAGTTTGGCAGGATTCATATATTTT
>-|-|TRBJ2-2|14|TRBV11-2
CASNPSSVPGELFF
TGTGCCAGCAACCCCTCTAGCGTCCCCGGGGAGCTGTTTTTT
>-|-|TRBJ2-7|15|TRBV4-3
CASSQARLADYEQYF
TGCGCCAGCAGCCAAGCGCGTCTAGCAGACTACGAGCAGTACTTC
>-|-|TRBJ2-3|15|TRBV27
CASKSGGRATDTQYF
TGTGCCAGCAAGTCAGGGGGGCGGGCGACAGATACGCAGTATTTT
>-|-|TRBJ1-1|14|TRBV6-5
CASSNRGGNTEAFF
TGTGCCAGCAGTAATAGGGGTGGGAACACTGAAGCTTTCTTT
>few|-|TRBJ1-6|18|TRBV30
CAWSSAGTWSSYNSPLHF
TGTGCCTGGAGCTCCGCCGGGACATGGAGCTCCTATAATTCACCCCTCCACTTT
>-|TRBD2|TRBJ2-1|20|TRBV4-3
CASSRRTSGGGTAAHNEQFF
TGCGCCAGCAGCCGTCGGACTAGCGGGGGGGGAACGGCGGCACACAATGAGCAGTTCTTC
>-|TRBD1|TRBJ2-4|15|TRBV19
CASSNGGTGGNIQYF
TGTGCCAGTAGTAACGGGGGGACAGGGGGAAACATTCAGTACTTC
>once|-|TRBJ2-3|16|TRBV11-2
CASSLAGAGHTDTQYF
TGTGCCAGCAGCTTGGCGGGGGCGGGACACACAGATACGCAGTATTTT
>few|-|TRBJ1-1|15|TRBV28
CASSLPTGLGCEAFF
TGTGCCAGCAGTTTACCCACAGGGTTGGGTTGCGAAGCTTTCTTT
>-|TRBD1|TRBJ2-1|14|TRBV6-4
CASSPGQGRNEQFF
TGTGCCAGCAGTCCGGGACAGGGTCGCAATGAGCAGTTCTTC
>-|-|TRBJ2-1|12|TRBV5-4
CASSWVGAQQFF
TGTGCCAGCAGCTGGGTGGGGGCCCAGCAGTTCTTC
>-|-|TRBJ2-5|13|TRBV4-3
CASSHSPGETQYF
TGCGCCAGCAGCCATAGCCCGGGAGAGACCCAGTACTTC
>-|-|TRBJ2-7|14|TRBV11-2
CASSEQGSSYEQYF
TGTGCCAGCAGCGAACAGGGAAGCTCCTACGAGCAGTACTTC
>-|-|TRBJ1-6|14|TRBV27
CANYPWGDNSPLHF
TGTGCCAACTACCCGTGGGGGGATAATTCACCCCTCCACTTT
>-|TRBD1|TRBJ1-4|15|TRBV5-6
CASSLTGTGAEKLFF
TGTGCCAGCAGCTTGACTGGGACAGGGGCCGAAAAACTGTTTTTT
>-|TRBD1|TRBJ2-3|15|TRBV5-4
CASSFGTGRTDTQYF
TGTGCCAGCAGCTTTGGGACAGGGCGCACAGATACGCAGTATTTT
>-|TRBD2|TRBJ2-3|17|TRBV5-4
CASSPPGLAATGDTQYF
TGTGCCAGCAGCCCTCCCGGACTAGCAGCCACAGGAGATACGCAGTATTTT
>once|TRBD1|TRBJ2-7|13|TRBV7-9
CASSRQGTYEQYF
TGTGCCAGCAGCCGACAGGGGACCTACGAGCAGTACTTC
>-|-|TRBJ2-5|14|TRBV11-3
CASSLPDSAGTQYF
TGTGCCAGCAGCTTACCGGACAGCGCTGGGACCCAGTACTTC
>-|-|TRBJ2-3|13|TRBV29-1
CSVGLLSTDTQYF
TGCAGCGTCGGACTCCTTAGCACAGATACGCAGTATTTT
>-|-|TRBJ1-2|14|TRBV5-1
CASSLVLTGYGYTF
TGCGCCAGCAGCTTGGTTTTAACAGGGTATGGCTACACCTTC
>-|TRBD1|TRBJ2-1|15|TRBV19
CASRLTGGLRNEQFF
TGTGCCAGTAGGCTCACAGGGGGATTGCGTAATGAGCAGTTCTTC
>-|TRBD1|TRBJ1-4|14|TRBV19
CASSSGTTGEKLFF
TGTGCCAGTAGTTCCGGGACGACAGGGGAAAAACTGTTTTTT
>-|-|TRBJ2-5|14|TRBV2
CASSEALAGETQYF
TGTGCCAGCAGTGAAGCGCTGGCAGGAGAGACCCAGTACTTC
>few|-|TRBJ1-6|13|TRBV6-5
CASRSGVGSPLHF
TGTGCCAGCAGGTCAGGGGTTGGATCACCCCTCCACTTT
>few|TRBD2|TRBJ2-1|15|TRBV25-1
CASSEILAGDNEQFF
TGTGCCAGCAGTGAAATACTAGCGGGGGACAATGAGCAGTTCTTC
>-|TRBD2|TRBJ2-3|17|TRBV10-1
CASGEGIAAGFTDTQYF
TGCGCCAGCGGAGAAGGCATTGCAGCGGGATTCACAGATACGCAGTATTTT
>once|TRBD2|TRBJ2-7|18|TRBV28
CASSSTSGRGSFSYEQYF
TGTGCCAGCAGTTCGACTAGCGGGAGGGGATCGTTTTCCTACGAGCAGTACTTC
>-|TRBD2|TRBJ2-5|15|TRBV9
CASSVGPSGGETQYF
TGTGCCAGCAGCGTAGGGCCTAGCGGAGGGGAGACCCAGTACTTC
>-|TRBD2|TRBJ2-7|14|TRBV18
CASSLAGGPYEQYF
TGTGCCAGCTCACTAGCGGGAGGCCCCTACGAGCAGTACTTC
>-|TRBD2|TRBJ2-7|16|TRBV2
CASSEAPVAGDYEQYF
TGTGCCAGCAGTGAAGCGCCGGTAGCGGGTGACTACGAGCAGTACTTC
>once|-|TRBJ1-2|14|TRBV5-6
CASSLLTSDKGYTF
TGTGCCAGCAGCTTACTTACGTCGGACAAAGGCTACACCTTC
>-|TRBD2|TRBJ2-1|16|TRBV15
CATSRSGGIKLVEQFF
TGTGCCACCAGCAGATCCGGGGGGATAAAGCTTGTTGAGCAGTTCTTC
>few|TRBD1|TRBJ2-5|16|TRBV5-1
CASSLQGVGRRETQYF
TGCGCCAGCAGCTTACAGGGGGTGGGACGCCGGGAGACCCAGTACTTC
>few|-|TRBJ1-4|14|TRBV5-6
CASSPRVLNEKLFF
TGTGCCAGCAGCCCCCGGGTCTTGAATGAAAAACTGTTTTTT
>-|-|TRBJ1-1|14|TRBV7-2
CASSLAGVLGEAFF
TGTGCCAGCAGCTTAGCCGGGGTTCTTGGTGAAGCTTTCTTT
>few|-|TRBJ2-3|15|TRBV7-9
CASSPPGGEADTQYF
TGTGCCAGCAGCCCCCCCGGGGGTGAAGCAGATACGCAGTATTTT
>-|TRBD1|TRBJ1-2|13|TRBV10-3
CAISEDTGDGYTF
TGTGCCATCAGTGAGGACACAGGGGACGGCTACACCTTC
>-|-|TRBJ2-1|16|TRBV29-1
CSVDVRDGSSYNEQFF
TGCAGCGTTGACGTTCGCGACGGGAGTTCTTACAATGAGCAGTTCTTC
>-|-|TRBJ1-1|13|TRBV18
CASSPRQGQEAFF
TGTGCCAGCTCACCGAGGCAGGGACAAGAAGCTTTCTTT
>-|TRBD1|TRBJ2-7|13|TRBV29-1
CSVETGDSYEQYF
TGCAGCGTTGAAACAGGGGACTCCTACGAGCAGTACTTC
>-|-|TRBJ2-7|14|TRBV30
CAWSDGRGPYEQYF
TGTGCCTGGAGTGATGGCAGGGGCCCCTACGAGCAGTACTTC
>once|-|TRBJ2-3|14|TRBV5-1
CASSLALREDTQYF
TGCGCCAGCAGCTTGGCCCTCAGGGAAGATACGCAGTATTTT
>-|-|TRBJ1-6|13|TRBV27
CASSPGVAEPLHF
TGTGCCAGCAGCCCAGGGGTGGCGGAACCCCTCCACTTT
>once|TRBD1|TRBJ2-5|13|TRBV4-1
CASSQGTGETQYF
TGCGCCAGCAGCCAAGGGACAGGAGAGACCCAGTACTTC
>many|TRBD2|TRBJ2-7|16|TRBV15
CATSRVSTSVNYEQYF
TGTGCCACCAGCAGAGTCTCGACTAGCGTTAACTACGAGCAGTACTTC
>-|-|TRBJ2-5|15|TRBV9
CASSVGQGRQETQYF
TGTGCCAGCAGCGTAGGGCAGGGGCGGCAAGAGACCCAGTACTTC
>-|-|TRBJ2-5|13|TRBV19
CASRNGGQETQYF
TGTGCCAGTAGAAATGGGGGGCAAGAGACCCAGTACTTC
>-|-|TRBJ2-6|15|TRBV25-1
CASSHWTTGANVLTF
TGTGCCAGCAGTCACTGGACAACTGGGGCCAACGTCCTGACTTTC
>-|-|TRBJ2-5|12|TRBV14
CASSQVGGTQYF
TGTGCCAGCAGCCAAGTAGGGGGGACCCAGTACTTC
>once|-|TRBJ1-2|13|TRBV9
CASSSGGAPGYTF
TGTGCCAGCAGCTCTGGGGGGGCGCCTGGCTACACCTTC
>-|-|TRBJ2-5|14|TRBV7-9
CSSSLSRGEETQYF
TGTTCCAGCAGCTTGAGCAGGGGAGAAGAGACCCAGTACTTC
>-|TRBD1|TRBJ1-3|17|TRBV6-4
CASSDSTGGAGGNTIYF
TGTGCCAGCAGTGACTCAACAGGGGGCGCTGGTGGAAACACCATATATTTT